A single sample gave rise to the 6 T cell receptor beta chains below, sequenced in a study of regulatory T cells in long-lasting Graves disease. Time point here: newly diagnosed GD, antithyroid drugs for less than 3 months. There was RNA extracted from PBMCs, and the TCR library was made from it. Arm-PCR with iRepertoire HTBI primers amplified the CDR3 regions for these TCR beta libraries. One entry per CDR3 protein, called by TCRdb with MiXCR from the multiplex PCR reads. Of hundreds of thousands of distinct CDR3 sequences listed, around 16% were seen once; the top ten hold roughly 8%. Another study also made use of these data, one on T cells in Graves' hyperthyroidism and ophthalmopathy.

The sequencing used peripheral blood mononuclear cells (PBMCs), collected at new diagnosis, from a patient treated with antithyroid drugs. The receptors were gathered from a woman between 40 and 55 years old with Graves disease.

The chain carries TRBV2 and TRBJ2-5; 7 nucleotides align to TRBD2. CDR3 length: 15 residues. In germline, CDR1 is SNHLY, CDR2 FYNNEI. V trimming: 8 bases; J trimming: 5 bases; junction bases outside the gene matches: 14. The CDR3 reads CASCQGERDWETQYF. CDR3 coding DNA: TGTGCCAGCTGCCAAGGAGAGCGGGATTGGGAGACCCAGTACTTC.

This clonotype was seen many times. The rearrangement joins TRBV20-1 to TRBJ2-7; D unresolved. V dropped 5 bases and J dropped 4 bases, with 18 bases sitting between them. Germline lookup yields CDR1 DFQATT and CDR2 SNEGSKA (reference sequence). CDR3 length: 14 amino acids. DNA of the CDR3: TGCAGTGCTGCGGACCGCCGTCGTGGGTACGAGCAGTACTTC. Its protein is CSAADRRRGYEQYF.

For this clonotype: Given a much more abundant clone one base away, this may be a read error. This chain links TRBV28 with TRBJ1-1, with 7 positions matching TRBD1. In germline, CDR1 is MDHEN, CDR2 SYDVKM. V shed 5 bases, J shed 1 base, and the junction held 7 bases outside the gene matches. The CDR3 is 15 residues long. The CDR3 bases are TGTGCCAGCAGTACAGGGGTTCCAGGGAACACTGAAGCTTTCTTT. This codes for CASSTGVPGNTEAFF.

This chain uses TRBV6-1 with TRBJ2-2, with TRBD2 identical over 15 bases. Germline CDR1 MNHNS, CDR2 SASEGT. The CDR3 covers 19 residues. J was trimmed by 3 bases and V by 5 bases; bases with no gene match: 10. The CDR3 bases are TGTGCCAGCAGTCCACTCCGGGGACTAGCGGGGGGATACACCGGGGAGCTGTTTTTT. It translates to CASSPLRGLAGGYTGELFF.

This clonotype was found many times. The V call is TRBV6-5, the J call TRBJ2-5; no clear D. V lost 2 bases and J 0 bases, leaving 13 bases between the germline ends. In germline, CDR1 is MNHEY, CDR2 SVGAGI. The CDR3 is made up of 16 amino acids. This chain's CDR3 is CASSYLGNVDQETQYF. CDR3 DNA sequence: TGTGCCAGCAGTTACCTGGGGAATGTAGACCAAGAGACCCAGTACTTC.

This chain joins TRBV20-1 and TRBJ2-7, with D perhaps TRBD2 (6 bases). Germline V gene lookup returns CDR1 DFQATT and CDR2 SNEGSKA (reference sequence). V lost 0 bases and J lost 5, with 14 bases in between. The CDR3 runs to 14 residues. The CDR3 region is CSARDPGVDNEQYF. CDR3 bases: TGCAGTGCTAGAGACCCGGGAGTGGATAACGAGCAGTACTTC.